This T cell receptor beta chain was profiled in a study of PD-1 blockade in classical Hodgkin lymphoma. As for the study in general: Each patient was given nivolumab 3 mg/kg through a vein every 2 weeks.

This table comes from immunoSEQ multiplex PCR, and its TCRdb copy is limited to in-frame clones, with some not included. Among roughly 94,000 clones, roughly 91% were seen once, and the ten largest hold roughly 1.9%. Between the trimmed V and J ends, which lost 4 bases and 1 base, there was a span of 16 bases. The CDR3 has 16 residues. Germline V gene lookup returns CDR1 SGHDT and CDR2 YYEEEE. The study, taken as a whole, reports: A significant rise in TCR diversity was seen by C4D1 for CD4+ cells but not for CD8+ cells. Exclusion removed patients who began nivolumab under 1 year after ASCT. Before treatment, complete responders showed about the same diversity as newly diagnosed patients.

Time point denoted: cycle 4 day 1 (C4D1), after 5 to 7 weeks of nivolumab. Relapses following autologous stem cell transplantation were seen in all patients, with brentuximab vedotin exposure varying. Points on this clone: No antigen is known for it.

The sequence was obtained from a human donor with classical Hodgkin lymphoma. The material sequenced was peripheral blood mononuclear cells (PBMCs), taken before the fourth cycle of nivolumab. This rearrangement joins TRBV5-6 to TRBJ2-3, with D maybe TRBD2 (6 bases). CDR3 residues: CASSHRRDGGTDTQYF. CDR3 coding DNA: TGTGCCAGCAGCCATAGGAGGGACGGGGGCACAGATACGCAGTATTTT.